This entry features one TCR beta chain sequence. The clone's antigen remains unknown. Base quality data are lacking; no much larger clone is found one base away. These data are taken from a study of T cell responses to AZD1222 COVID-19 vaccine (dated by TCRdb to about 2021). Background on the whole study: Because spike-specific TCR depth and breadth did not differ between the two schedules, AZD1222 recipients who got a second dose at roughly 4 weeks were pooled with those who got a second dose at roughly 12 weeks. Trial participants were enrolled by age into subgroups of 18-55, 56-69 and 70-plus years, and around 150, 29 and 61 TCR-sequenced participants, respectively, were included in these subgroups. TCR sequencing was performed for about 250 trial participants, of whom about 200 were given two doses of AZD1222 and some 26 were given two doses of MenACWY control vaccine. General findings and caveats noted by the study authors: Only six AZD1222 recipients were SARS-CoV-2 seropositive at baseline, limiting conclusions about previously exposed vaccinees. Reportedly, close to half of the unique spike-specific TCRs recognized epitopes lying outside the regions that are mutated in the B.1.351 and B.1.1.7 variants. Because no day 14 peak-response samples were available, the repertoires could be characterized only after the peak T cell response. A significant rise in spike-specific TCR breadth and depth was observed after two AZD1222 doses relative to day 0 and relative to MenACWY recipients. The vaccine-associated CD4 TCRs covered the entire spike protein, and the dominant responses fell in regions 160-218 and 743-854. Most participants were white British and females outnumbered males, and the authors suggested that clonal diversity may have been underestimated. The 56-69-year group was small, and its depth increase did not reach significance, likely because of low power.

What the time point label conveys for this sample: baseline before first vaccination. Vaccinee samples were obtained from the UK trials COV001 and COV002, which included a single-blind randomized controlled phase 2/3 trial of AZD1222 (ChAdOx1 nCoV-19) in healthy adults. Trial participant PBMC samples were collected at day 0 and day 28 after the second dose for TCRbeta chain sequencing. The CDR3 regions of human TCRbeta chains were analyzed by immunosequencing. As for the original processing: TCRs in the repertoires were matched against a reference library of SARS-CoV-2-specific TCRs that had been generated with the MIRA antigen-specificity platform. Breadth was defined as the fraction of unique TCRs that were SARS-CoV-2-associated. Depth was defined as the fraction of total T cells that were SARS-CoV-2-associated. Using the MIRA data, each spike-specific TCR was mapped to the spike region that the TCR reacts to and placed in a CD4 or CD8 class. Log10-transformed breadth and depth values were compared by one-way ANOVA with Sidak's multiple comparisons tests. In TCRdb, the immuneACCESS table is reduced to in-frame sequences with V and J assigned. These tables do not hold every clone; where another copy was compared, an unresolved V gene accounts for under half, and the others remain unexplained. V and J calls and clone size are as listed in that table; D and trimming were resolved from the DNA. The table for this sample lists about 44,000 clones; nearly 85% of them were counted only once. The biggest ten clones account for 52% of the sample.

Trimming takes 6 bases from V and 11 bases from J, and the germline ends sit 15 bases apart. The germline V gene encodes CDR1 LGHNT and CDR2 FRNRAP. Its CDR3 holds 12 amino acids, cysteine through phenylalanine. CDR3 DNA only is kept here, 36 bases in frame from base 1. Recombination connected TRBV12-5 to TRBJ2-3, with TRBD2 perhaps the D gene, on 5 matching bases. The TCR was taken from an adult in good health. The material sequenced was peripheral blood, taken on day 0 of AZD1222 vaccination. The sequenced DNA is TGTGCTAGTGGGCTGGGAGCTATTCAGCAGTATTTT. Its product reads: CASGLGAIQQYF.